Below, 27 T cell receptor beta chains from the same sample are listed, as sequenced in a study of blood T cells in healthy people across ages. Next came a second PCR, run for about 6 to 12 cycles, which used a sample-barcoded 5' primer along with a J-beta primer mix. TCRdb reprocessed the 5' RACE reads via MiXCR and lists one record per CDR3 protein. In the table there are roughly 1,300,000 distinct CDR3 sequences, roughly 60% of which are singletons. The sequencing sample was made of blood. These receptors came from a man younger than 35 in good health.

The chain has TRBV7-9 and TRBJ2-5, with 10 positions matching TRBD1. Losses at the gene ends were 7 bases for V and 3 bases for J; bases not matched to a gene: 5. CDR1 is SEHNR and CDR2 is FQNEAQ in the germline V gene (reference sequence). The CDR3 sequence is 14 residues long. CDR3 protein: CASTPGQGEETQYF. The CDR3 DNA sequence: TGTGCCAGCACCCCAGGACAGGGGGAAGAGACCCAGTACTTC.

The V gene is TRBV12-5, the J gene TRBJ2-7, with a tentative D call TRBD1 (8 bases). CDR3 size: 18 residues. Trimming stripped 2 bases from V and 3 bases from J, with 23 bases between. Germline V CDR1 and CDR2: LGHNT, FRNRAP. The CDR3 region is CASGLIPGGTGLSYEQYF. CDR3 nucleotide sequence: TGTGCTAGTGGTTTGATACCCGGGGGGACAGGTTTAAGCTACGAGCAGTACTTC. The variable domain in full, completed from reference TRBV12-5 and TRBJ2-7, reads DARVTQTPRHKVTEMGQEVTMRCQPILGHNTVFWYRQTMMQGLELLAYFRNRAPLDDSGMPKDRFSAEMPDATLATLKIQPSEPRDSAVYFCASGLIPGGTGLSYEQYFGPGTRLTVT.

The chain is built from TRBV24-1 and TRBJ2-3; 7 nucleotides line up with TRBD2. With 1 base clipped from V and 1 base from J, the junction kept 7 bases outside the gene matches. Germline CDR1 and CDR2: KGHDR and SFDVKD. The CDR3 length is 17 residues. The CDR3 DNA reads TGTGCCACCAGTGATTTCGTGGGAGGGGCTGGCACAGATACGCAGTATTTT. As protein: CATSDFVGGAGTDTQYF.

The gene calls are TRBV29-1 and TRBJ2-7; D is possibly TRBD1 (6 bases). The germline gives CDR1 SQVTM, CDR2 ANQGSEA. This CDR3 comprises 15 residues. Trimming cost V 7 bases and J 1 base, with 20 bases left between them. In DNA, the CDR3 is TGCAGCGCCGTGTTTCCTTGGGACATATCCTACGAGCAGTACTTC. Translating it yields CSAVFPWDISYEQYF.

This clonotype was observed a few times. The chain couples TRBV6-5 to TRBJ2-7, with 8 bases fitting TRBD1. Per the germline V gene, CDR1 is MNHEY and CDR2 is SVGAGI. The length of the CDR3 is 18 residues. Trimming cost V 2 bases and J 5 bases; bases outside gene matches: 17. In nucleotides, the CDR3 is TGTGCCAGCAGTTACCCCCGGCTGGACAGGGCTGTTCCTGACGAGCAGTACTTC. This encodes CASSYPRLDRAVPDEQYF.

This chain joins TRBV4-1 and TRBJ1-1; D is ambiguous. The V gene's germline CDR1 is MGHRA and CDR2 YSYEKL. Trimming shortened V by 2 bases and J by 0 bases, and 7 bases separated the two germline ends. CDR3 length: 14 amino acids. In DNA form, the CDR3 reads TGCGCCAGCAGCCAAAATGATCTGAACACTGAAGCTTTCTTT. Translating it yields CASSQNDLNTEAFF.

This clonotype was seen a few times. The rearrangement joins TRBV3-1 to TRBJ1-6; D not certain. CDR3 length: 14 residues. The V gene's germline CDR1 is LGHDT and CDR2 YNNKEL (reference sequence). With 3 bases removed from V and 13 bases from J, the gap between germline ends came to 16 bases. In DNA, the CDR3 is TGTGCCAGCAGCCATTCATGGGGTAAAATCCCCCTCCACTTT. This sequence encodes CASSHSWGKIPLHF.

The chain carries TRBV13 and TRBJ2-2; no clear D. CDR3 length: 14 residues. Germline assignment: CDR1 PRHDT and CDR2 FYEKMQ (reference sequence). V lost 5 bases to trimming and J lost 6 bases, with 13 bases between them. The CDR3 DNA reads TGTGCCAGCAGCCCCAAGGATCCCCCCGGGGAGCTGTTTTTT. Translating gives CASSPKDPPGELFF. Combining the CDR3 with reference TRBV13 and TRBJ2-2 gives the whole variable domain AAGVIQSPRHLIKEKRETATLKCYPIPRHDTVYWYQQGPGQDPQFLISFYEKMQSDKGSIPDRFSAQQFSDYHSELNMSSLELGDSALYFCASSPKDPPGELFFGEGSRLTVL.

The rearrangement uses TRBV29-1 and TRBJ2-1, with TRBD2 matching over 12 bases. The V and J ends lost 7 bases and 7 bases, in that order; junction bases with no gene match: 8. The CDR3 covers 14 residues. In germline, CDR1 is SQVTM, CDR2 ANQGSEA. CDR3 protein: CSAFLAGGRNEQFF. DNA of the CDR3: TGCAGCGCCTTCCTAGCGGGGGGGCGGAATGAGCAGTTCTTC.

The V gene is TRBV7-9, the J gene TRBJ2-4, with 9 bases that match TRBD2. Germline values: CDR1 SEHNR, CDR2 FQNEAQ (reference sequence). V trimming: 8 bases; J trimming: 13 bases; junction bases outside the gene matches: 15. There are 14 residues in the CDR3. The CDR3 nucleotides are TGTGCCAGCTCTATAGCGGGAGAGAACCCCGGGCAGTACTTC. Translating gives CASSIAGENPGQYF.

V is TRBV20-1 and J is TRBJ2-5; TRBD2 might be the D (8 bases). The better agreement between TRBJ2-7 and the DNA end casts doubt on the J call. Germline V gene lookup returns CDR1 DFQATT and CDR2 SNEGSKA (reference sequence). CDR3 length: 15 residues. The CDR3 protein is CSARDLAGTDYEQYF. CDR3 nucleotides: TGCAGTGCTAGAGATTTAGCGGGGACAGACTACGAGCAGTACTTC.

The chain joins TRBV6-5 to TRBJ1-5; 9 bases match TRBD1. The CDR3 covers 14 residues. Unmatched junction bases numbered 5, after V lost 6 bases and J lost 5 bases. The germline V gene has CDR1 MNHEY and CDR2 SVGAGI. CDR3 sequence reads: CASRPDRGHQPQHF. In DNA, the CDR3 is TGTGCCAGCAGGCCGGACAGGGGTCATCAGCCCCAGCATTTT.

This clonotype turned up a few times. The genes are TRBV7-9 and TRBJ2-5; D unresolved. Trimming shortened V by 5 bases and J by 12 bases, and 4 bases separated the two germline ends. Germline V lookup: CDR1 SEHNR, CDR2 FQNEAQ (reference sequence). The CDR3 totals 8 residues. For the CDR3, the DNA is TGTGCCAGCAGCCCCGAGTACTTC. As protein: CASSPEYF.

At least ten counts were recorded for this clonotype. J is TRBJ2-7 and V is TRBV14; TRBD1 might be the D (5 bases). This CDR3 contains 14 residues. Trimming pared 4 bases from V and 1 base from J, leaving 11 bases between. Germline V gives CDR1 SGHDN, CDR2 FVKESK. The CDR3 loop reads CASSPQGFSYEQYF. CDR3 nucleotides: TGTGCCAGCAGCCCGCAGGGTTTTTCCTACGAGCAGTACTTC.

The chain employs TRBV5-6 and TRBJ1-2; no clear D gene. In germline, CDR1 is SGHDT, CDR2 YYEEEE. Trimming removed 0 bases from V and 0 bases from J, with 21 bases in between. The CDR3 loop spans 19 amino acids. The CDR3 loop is CASSLVEGLVSGANYGYTF. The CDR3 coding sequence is TGTGCCAGCAGCTTGGTGGAGGGTCTCGTTAGCGGAGCTAACTATGGCTACACCTTC.

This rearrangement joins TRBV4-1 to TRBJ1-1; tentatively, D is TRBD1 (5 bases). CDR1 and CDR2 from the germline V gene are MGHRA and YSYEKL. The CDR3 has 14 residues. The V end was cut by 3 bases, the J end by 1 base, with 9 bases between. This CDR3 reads CASSQRDGNTEAFF. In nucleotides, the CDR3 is TGCGCCAGCAGCCAGAGGGACGGGAACACTGAAGCTTTCTTT.

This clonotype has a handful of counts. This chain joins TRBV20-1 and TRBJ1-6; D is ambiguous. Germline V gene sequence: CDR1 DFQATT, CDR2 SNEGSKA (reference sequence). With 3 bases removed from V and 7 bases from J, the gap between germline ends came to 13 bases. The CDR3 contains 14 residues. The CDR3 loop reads CSARSGLGNSPLHF. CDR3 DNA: TGCAGTGCTAGGTCCGGGCTCGGGAATTCACCCCTCCACTTT.

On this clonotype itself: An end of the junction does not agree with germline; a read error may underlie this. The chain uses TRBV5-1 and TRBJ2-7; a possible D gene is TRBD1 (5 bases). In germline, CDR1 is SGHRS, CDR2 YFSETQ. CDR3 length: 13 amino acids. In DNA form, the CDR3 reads TGCGCCAGCAGCGGGGCTAAAGGGTACGCGCAGTACTTC. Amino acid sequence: CASSGAKGYAQYF.

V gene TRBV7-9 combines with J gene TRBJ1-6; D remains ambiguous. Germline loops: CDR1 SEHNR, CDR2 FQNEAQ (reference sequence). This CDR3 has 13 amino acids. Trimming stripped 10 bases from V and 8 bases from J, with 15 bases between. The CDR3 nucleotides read TGTGCCACTGACCTATTGAGGGATTCACCCCTCCACTTT. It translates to CATDLLRDSPLHF.

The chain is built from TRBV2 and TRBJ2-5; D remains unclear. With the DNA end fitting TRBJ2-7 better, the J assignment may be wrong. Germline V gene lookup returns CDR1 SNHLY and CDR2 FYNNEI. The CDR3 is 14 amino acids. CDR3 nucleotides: TGTGCCAGCAGTCGTTCCTCTAGCTCCTACGAGCAGTACTTC. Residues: CASSRSSSSYEQYF.

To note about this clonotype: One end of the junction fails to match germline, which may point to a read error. The chain's CDR3 is CASSLFDDSYEQYF. The CDR3 bases are TGTGCCAGCAGCTTATTTGATGATTCCTACGAGCAGTACTTC. V is TRBV28 and J is TRBJ2-7; D is undetermined. The CDR3 is 14 residues long. Germline loops: CDR1 MDHEN, CDR2 SYDVKM.

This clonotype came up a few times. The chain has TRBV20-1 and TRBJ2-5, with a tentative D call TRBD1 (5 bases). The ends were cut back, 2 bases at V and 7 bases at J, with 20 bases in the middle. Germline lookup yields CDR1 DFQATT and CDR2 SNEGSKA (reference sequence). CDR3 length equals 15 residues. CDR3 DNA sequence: TGCAGTGCTAGAAATCCTGACAGCCTCTTGGTGACCCAGTACTTC. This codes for CSARNPDSLLVTQYF.

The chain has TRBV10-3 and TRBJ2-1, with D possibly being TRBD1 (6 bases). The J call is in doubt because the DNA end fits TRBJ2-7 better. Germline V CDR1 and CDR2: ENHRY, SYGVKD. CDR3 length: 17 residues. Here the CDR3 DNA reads TGTGCCATCAGTGAGTCAGGTCAGGGGCGTCCCTACAATGAGCAGTACTTC. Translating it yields CAISESGQGRPYNEQYF.

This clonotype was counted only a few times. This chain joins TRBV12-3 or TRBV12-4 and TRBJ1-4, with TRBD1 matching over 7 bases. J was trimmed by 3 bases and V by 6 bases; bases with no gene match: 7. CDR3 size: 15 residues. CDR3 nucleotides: TGTGCCAGCAGGCGACAGGGTGTTCCTAATGAAAAACTGTTTTTT. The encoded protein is CASRRQGVPNEKLFF.

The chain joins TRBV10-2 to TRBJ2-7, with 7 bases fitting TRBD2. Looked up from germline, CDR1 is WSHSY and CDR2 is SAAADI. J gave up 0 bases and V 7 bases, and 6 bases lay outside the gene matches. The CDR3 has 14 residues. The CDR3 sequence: CASIPSGSSYEQYF. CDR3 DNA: TGCGCCAGCATCCCTAGCGGTAGCTCCTACGAGCAGTACTTC.

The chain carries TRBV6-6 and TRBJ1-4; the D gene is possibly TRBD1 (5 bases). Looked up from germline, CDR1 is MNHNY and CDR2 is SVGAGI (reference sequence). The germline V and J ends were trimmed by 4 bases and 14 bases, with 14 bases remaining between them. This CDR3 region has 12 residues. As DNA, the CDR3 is TGTGCCAGCAGTTTGGGGGGAACCGGGCTGTTTTTT. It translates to CASSLGGTGLFF.

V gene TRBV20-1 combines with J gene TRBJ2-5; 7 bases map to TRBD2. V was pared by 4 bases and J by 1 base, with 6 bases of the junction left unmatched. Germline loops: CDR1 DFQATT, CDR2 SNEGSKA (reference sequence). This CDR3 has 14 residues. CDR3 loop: CSATKGLVQETQYF. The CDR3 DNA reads TGCAGTGCTACTAAAGGACTAGTCCAAGAGACCCAGTACTTC.